Described below is a single TCR beta chain sequence and its context. Sequencing was performed with immunoSEQ multiplex PCR; in TCRdb, only in-frame clones are kept and a portion is missing. The table has roughly 130,000 clones, approximately 90% seen once. This sample is part of a study of radiation and T cells in renal cell carcinoma. This CDR3 has 15 amino acids. The time point here: blood 2 weeks post-SBRT. The treatment is: 15 Gy SBRT to primary tumor, nephrectomy 4 weeks later. The chain combines TRBV12-2 with TRBJ2-1; TRBD2 is the table's D call, not checked against the DNA. TRBV12-2 is a recognized pseudogene. The sequencing used blood, collected from a patient whose treatment included radiotherapy and nephrectomy. The TCR sequence derives from a woman in her 70s with renal cell carcinoma. The CDR3 DNA sequence: TGTGCAAGTCGCGCGGGACTAGCGGGGGACAATGAGCAGTTCTTC. Protein sequence: CASRAGLAGDNEQFF.